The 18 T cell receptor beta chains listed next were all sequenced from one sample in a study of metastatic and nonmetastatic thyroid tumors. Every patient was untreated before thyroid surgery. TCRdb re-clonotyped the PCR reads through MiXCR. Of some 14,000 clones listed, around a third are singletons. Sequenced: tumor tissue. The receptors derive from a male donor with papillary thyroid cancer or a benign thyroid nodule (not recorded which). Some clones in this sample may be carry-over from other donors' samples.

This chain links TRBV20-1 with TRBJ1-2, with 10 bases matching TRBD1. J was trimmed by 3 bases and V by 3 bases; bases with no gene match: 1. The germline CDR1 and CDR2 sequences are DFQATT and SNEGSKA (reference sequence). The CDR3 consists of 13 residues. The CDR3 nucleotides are TGCAGTGCTAGGACAGGGGGCGACTATGGCTACACCTTC. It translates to CSARTGGDYGYTF.

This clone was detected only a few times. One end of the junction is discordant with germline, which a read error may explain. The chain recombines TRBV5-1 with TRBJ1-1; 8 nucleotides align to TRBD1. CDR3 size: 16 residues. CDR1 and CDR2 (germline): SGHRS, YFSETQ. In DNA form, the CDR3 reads TGCGCCAGCAGCTTGGCAGGGGGCGCGATTAACACTGAAGCTTTTTTT. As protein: CASSLAGGAINTEAFF. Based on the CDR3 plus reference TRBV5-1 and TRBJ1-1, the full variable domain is KAGVTQTPRYLIKTRGQQVTLSCSPISGHRSVSWYQQTPGQGLQFLFEYFSETQRNKGNFPGRFSGRQFSNSRSEMNVSTLELGDSALYLCASSLAGGAINTEAFFGQGTRLTVV.

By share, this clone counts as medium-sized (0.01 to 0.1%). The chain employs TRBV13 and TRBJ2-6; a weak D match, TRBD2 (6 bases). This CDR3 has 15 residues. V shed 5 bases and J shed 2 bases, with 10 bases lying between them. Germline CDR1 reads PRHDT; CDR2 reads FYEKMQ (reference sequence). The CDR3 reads CASSLGSPGANVLTF. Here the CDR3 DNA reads TGTGCCAGCAGCCTCGGGAGTCCTGGGGCCAACGTCCTGACTTTC. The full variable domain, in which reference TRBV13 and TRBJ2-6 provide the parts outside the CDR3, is AAGVIQSPRHLIKEKRETATLKCYPIPRHDTVYWYQQGPGQDPQFLISFYEKMQSDKGSIPDRFSAQQFSDYHSELNMSSLELGDSALYFCASSLGSPGANVLTFGAGSRLTVL.

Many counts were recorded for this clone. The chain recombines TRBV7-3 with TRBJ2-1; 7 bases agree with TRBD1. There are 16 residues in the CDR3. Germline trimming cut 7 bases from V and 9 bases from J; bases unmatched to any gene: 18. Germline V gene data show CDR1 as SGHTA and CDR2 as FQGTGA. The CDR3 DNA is TGTGCCAGCAAGCTCACTCCGGGACAGCCGGGATCTGAGCAGTTCTTC. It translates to CASKLTPGQPGSEQFF.

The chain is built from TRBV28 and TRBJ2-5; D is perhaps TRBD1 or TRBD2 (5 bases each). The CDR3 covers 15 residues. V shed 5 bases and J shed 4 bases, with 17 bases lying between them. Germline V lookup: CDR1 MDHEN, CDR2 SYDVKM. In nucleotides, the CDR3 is TGTGCCAGCAGTCCACGACAAGGTGGGGGAGAGACCCAGTACTTC. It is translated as CASSPRQGGGETQYF.

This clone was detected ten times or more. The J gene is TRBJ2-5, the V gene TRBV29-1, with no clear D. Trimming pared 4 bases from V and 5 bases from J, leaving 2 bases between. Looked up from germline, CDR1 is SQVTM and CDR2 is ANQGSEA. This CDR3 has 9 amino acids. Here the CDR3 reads CSVGETQYF. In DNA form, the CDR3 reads TGCAGCGTTGGGGAGACCCAGTACTTC.

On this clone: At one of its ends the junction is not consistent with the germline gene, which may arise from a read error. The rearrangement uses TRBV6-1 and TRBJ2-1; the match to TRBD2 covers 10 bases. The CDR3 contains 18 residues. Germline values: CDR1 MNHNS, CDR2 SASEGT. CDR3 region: CDSSENSLPATSGNDQFF. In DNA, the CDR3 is TGTGACAGCAGTGAAAACAGCCTCCCGGCAACTAGCGGGAATGACCAGTTCTTC.

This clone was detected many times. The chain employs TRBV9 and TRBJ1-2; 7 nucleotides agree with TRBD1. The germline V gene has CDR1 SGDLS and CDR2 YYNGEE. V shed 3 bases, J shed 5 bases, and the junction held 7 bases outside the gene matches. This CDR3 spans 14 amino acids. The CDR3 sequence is CASSETGLGYGYTF. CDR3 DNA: TGTGCCAGCAGCGAGACAGGGCTAGGGTATGGCTACACCTTC. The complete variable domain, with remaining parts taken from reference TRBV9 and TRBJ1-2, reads DSGVTQTPKHLITATGQRVTLRCSPRSGDLSVYWYQQSLDQGLQFLIQYYNGEERAKGNILERFSAQQFPDLHSELNLSSLELGDSALYFCASSETGLGYGYTFGSGTRLTVV.

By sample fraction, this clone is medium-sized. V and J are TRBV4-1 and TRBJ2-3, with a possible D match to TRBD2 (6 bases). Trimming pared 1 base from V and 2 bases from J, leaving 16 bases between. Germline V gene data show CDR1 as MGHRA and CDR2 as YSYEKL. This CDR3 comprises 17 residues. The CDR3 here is CASSQAPSRDPTDTQYF. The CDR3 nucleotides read TGCGCCAGCAGCCAAGCCCCATCGCGGGACCCCACAGATACGCAGTATTTT.

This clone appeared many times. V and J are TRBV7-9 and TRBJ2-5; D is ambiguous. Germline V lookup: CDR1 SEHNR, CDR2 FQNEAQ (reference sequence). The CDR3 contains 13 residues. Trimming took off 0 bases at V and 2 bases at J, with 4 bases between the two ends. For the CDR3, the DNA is TGTGCCAGCAGCTTAGCCTCACAAGAGACCCAGTACTTC. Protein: CASSLASQETQYF.

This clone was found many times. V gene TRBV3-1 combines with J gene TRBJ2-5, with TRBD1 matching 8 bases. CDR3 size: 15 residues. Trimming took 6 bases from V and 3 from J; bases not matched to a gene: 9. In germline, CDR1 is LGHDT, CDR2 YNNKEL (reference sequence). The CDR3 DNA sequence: TGTGCCAGCAGGCTTGCAGGGGGCATGGAAGAGACCCAGTACTTC. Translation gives CASRLAGGMEETQYF.

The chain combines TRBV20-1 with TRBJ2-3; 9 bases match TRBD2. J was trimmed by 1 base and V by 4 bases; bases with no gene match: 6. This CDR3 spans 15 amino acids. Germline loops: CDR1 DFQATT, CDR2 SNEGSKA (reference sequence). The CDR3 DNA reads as TGCAGTGCTACGGCGGGCGGGAGGGGCACAGATACGCAGTATTTT. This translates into CSATAGGRGTDTQYF.

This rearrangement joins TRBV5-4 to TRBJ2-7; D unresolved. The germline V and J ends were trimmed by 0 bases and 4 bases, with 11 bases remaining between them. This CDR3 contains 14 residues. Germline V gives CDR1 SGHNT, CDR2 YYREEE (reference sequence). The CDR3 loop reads CASSLDAATYEQYF. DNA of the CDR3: TGTGCCAGCAGCTTGGATGCGGCAACGTACGAGCAGTACTTC.

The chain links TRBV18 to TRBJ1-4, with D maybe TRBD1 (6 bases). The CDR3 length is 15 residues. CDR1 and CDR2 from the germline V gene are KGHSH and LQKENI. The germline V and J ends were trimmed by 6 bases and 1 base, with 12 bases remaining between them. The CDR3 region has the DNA TGTGCCAGCTCCCCCAGAGGGGGAACTAATGAAAAACTGTTTTTT. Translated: CASSPRGGTNEKLFF. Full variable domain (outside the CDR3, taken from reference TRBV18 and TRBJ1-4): NAGVMQNPRHLVRRRGQEARLRCSPMKGHSHVYWYRQLPEEGLKFMVYLQKENIIDESGMPKERFSAEFPKEGPSILRIQQVVRGDSAAYFCASSPRGGTNEKLFFGSGTQLSVL.

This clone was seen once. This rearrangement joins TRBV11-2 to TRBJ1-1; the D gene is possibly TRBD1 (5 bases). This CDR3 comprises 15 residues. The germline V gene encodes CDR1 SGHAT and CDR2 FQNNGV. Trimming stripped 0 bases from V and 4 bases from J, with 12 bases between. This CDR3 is CASSLDVTGGTEAFF. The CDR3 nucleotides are TGTGCCAGCAGCTTAGATGTGACCGGGGGCACTGAAGCTTTCTTT. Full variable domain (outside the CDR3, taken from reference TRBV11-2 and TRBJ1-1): EAGVAQSPRYKIIEKRQSVAFWCNPISGHATLYWYQQILGQGPKLLIQFQNNGVVDDSQLPKDRFSAERLKGVDSTLKIQPAKLEDSAVYLCASSLDVTGGTEAFFGQGTRLTVV.

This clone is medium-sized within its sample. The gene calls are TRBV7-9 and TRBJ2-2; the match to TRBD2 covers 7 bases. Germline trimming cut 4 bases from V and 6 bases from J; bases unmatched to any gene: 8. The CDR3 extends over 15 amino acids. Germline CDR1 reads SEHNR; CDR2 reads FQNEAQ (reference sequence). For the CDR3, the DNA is TGTGCCAGCAGCTCCCCTCGGGGGAGGGCCGGGGAGCTGTTTTTT. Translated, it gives CASSSPRGRAGELFF.

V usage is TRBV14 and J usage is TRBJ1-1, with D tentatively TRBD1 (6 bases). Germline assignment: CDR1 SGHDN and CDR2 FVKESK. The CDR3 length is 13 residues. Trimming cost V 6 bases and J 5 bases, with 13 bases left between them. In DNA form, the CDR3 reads TGTGCCAGCAGGCCCAGGGGCGGTACTGAAGCTTTCTTT. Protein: CASRPRGGTEAFF.

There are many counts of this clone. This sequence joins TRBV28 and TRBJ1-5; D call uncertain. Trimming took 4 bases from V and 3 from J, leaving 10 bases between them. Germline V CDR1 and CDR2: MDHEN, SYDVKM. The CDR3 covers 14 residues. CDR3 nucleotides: TGTGCCAGCAGTTCGTACAGCGCCAATCAGCCCCAGCATTTT. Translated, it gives CASSSYSANQPQHF.